These 9 T cell receptor beta chains were all obtained from the same sample, sequenced in a study of blood T cell repertoires in COVID-19. Produced via immunoSEQ multiplex PCR; TCRdb's table is partial and in-frame only. The profile shows tens of thousands of clones, around nine tenths of them singletons. Sequencing used peripheral blood. The receptors derive from a woman older than 75 with acute or convalescent COVID-19.

The chain recombines TRBV3-1 (or the pseudogene TRBV3-2) with TRBJ2-7, with D perhaps TRBD2 (6 bases). CDR3 size: 18 residues. Germline-derived CDR1 and CDR2 are LGHDT and YNNKEL (reference sequence). The germline V and J ends were trimmed by 4 bases and 0 bases, with 22 bases remaining between them. This chain's CDR3 is CASSPNGGIGYSSYEQYF. CDR3 nucleotides: TGTGCCAGCAGCCCCAACGGGGGTATCGGATACAGCTCCTACGAGCAGTACTTC.

CDR3 sequence reads: CASSVVGDRTNEQFF. The CDR3 DNA is TGTGCCAGCAGCGTAGTTGGGGACAGAACCAATGAGCAGTTCTTC. The chain is built from TRBV9 and TRBJ2-1, with 7 bases fitting TRBD1. The CDR3 contains 15 residues. CDR1 and CDR2 (germline): SGDLS, YYNGEE. The ends lost 0 bases at V and 6 bases at J; junction bases unmatched: 6.

The gene calls are TRBV15 and TRBJ2-3; 9 nucleotides align to TRBD2. With 5 bases clipped from V and 0 bases from J, the junction kept 12 bases outside the gene matches. The CDR3 covers 18 residues. CDR1 is LNHNV, CDR2 YYDKDF, per germline (reference sequence). CDR3: CATSWGAGGSSSTDTQYF. In nucleotides, the CDR3 is TGTGCCACCAGCTGGGGGGCGGGGGGGTCATCTAGCACAGATACGCAGTATTTT.

This clone was seen a few times. The CDR3 reads CASSPHRTGPSGNTIYF. CDR3 bases: TGTGCCAGCAGTCCTCATCGGACAGGACCCTCTGGAAACACCATATATTTT. V gene TRBV27 combines with J gene TRBJ1-3, with TRBD1 identical over 7 bases. The germline V gene encodes CDR1 MNHEY and CDR2 SMNVEV (reference sequence). V lost 5 bases, J lost 0 bases, and 10 bases stayed unmatched. This CDR3 region has 17 residues.

The chain joins TRBV10-3 to TRBJ2-7, with D tentatively TRBD2 (6 bases). Germline V lookup: CDR1 ENHRY, CDR2 SYGVKD. The CDR3 runs to 14 residues. V lost 0 bases and J 6 bases, leaving 12 bases between the germline ends. CDR3 region: CAISESLGAGEQYF. CDR3 in DNA: TGTGCCATCAGTGAGTCTCTGGGAGCGGGCGAGCAGTACTTC.

This sequence joins TRBV7-2 and TRBJ1-2; D call uncertain. Trimming removed 5 bases at V and 2 bases at J, with 12 bases between. Germline V lookup: CDR1 SGHTA, CDR2 FQGNSA. This CDR3 region has 14 residues. The CDR3 DNA reads as TGTGCCAGCAGCCAAGCCCCTACCAACTATGGCTACACCTTC. It specifies CASSQAPTNYGYTF.

The chain combines TRBV19 with TRBJ1-2; TRBD1 matches 11 bases. The CDR3 spans 15 residues. Trimming cost V 1 base and J 6 bases; bases outside gene matches: 4. Germline V gene lookup returns CDR1 LNHDA and CDR2 SQIVND (reference sequence). The CDR3 region has the DNA TGTGCCAGTAGTATAGCTCTGGGACAGGGGGATGGCTACACCTTC. Amino acids: CASSIALGQGDGYTF. Supplemented by reference TRBV19 and TRBJ1-2, the full variable domain reads DGGITQSPKYLFRKEGQNVTLSCEQNLNHDAMYWYRQDPGQGLRLIYYSQIVNDFQKGDIAEGYSVSREKKESFPLTVTSAQKNPTAFYLCASSIALGQGDGYTFGSGTRLTVV.

This chain connects TRBV28 to TRBJ1-6; TRBD1 matches 11 bases. V was clipped by 7 bases and J by 8 bases; unmatched bases: 10. Germline loops: CDR1 MDHEN, CDR2 SYDVKM. CDR3 length equals 16 residues. CDR3 protein: CASIWTGGSRDSPLHF. DNA of the CDR3: TGTGCCAGCATTTGGACAGGGGGCTCGAGGGATTCACCCCTCCACTTT.

The chain recombines TRBV6-2 or TRBV6-3 with TRBJ1-1; tentatively, D is TRBD1 (5 bases). The CDR3 runs to 14 residues. Per germline, CDR1 MNHEY and CDR2 SVGEGT. Trimming removed 2 bases at V and 1 base at J, with 8 bases between. The CDR3 nucleotides read TGTGCCAGCAGTTACGGGGGGAAGAACACTGAAGCTTTCTTT. It codes for CASSYGGKNTEAFF.